This is a list of T cell receptor beta chains from one sample in a study of T cell responses to AZD1222 COVID-19 vaccine. Data came from immunoSEQ multiplex PCR; TCRdb stores just in-frame clones and leaves some out. The sample has roughly 110,000 clones; approximately 90% are singletons. Sequenced material: peripheral blood, taken 28 days after the second AZD1222 dose. The receptors here all came from an adult who received the AZD1222 COVID-19 vaccine. Both conserved end residues are part of each CDR3. Fields, in order: J gene, V gene, clone size, D gene, CDR3 protein, CDR3 DNA. A D gene is named only where the DNA matches it firmly. Only part of the rows carry a size: once, few, many, or a class if the clone is expanded.

j_gene: TRBJ1-2; v_gene: TRBV4-1; abundance: few; d_gene: TRBD1; CDR3aa: CASSQETGNYGYTF; CDR3nt: TGCGCCAGCAGCCAAGAGACAGGGAACTATGGCTACACCTTC
j_gene: TRBJ2-6; v_gene: TRBV7-6; abundance: .; d_gene: .; CDR3aa: CASSLTTQGQAGANVLTF; CDR3nt: TGTGCCAGCAGCTTAACCACCCAGGGCCAGGCCGGGGCCAACGTCCTGACTTTC
j_gene: TRBJ2-3; v_gene: TRBV6-2/TRBV6-3; abundance: .; d_gene: .; CDR3aa: CASSPRALGFKDTQYF; CDR3nt: TGTGCCAGCAGCCCCAGAGCCCTAGGGTTTAAAGATACGCAGTATTTT
j_gene: TRBJ1-3; v_gene: TRBV6-1; abundance: .; d_gene: .; CDR3aa: CASSDGPTSGNTIYF; CDR3nt: TGTGCCAGCAGTGACGGACCGACCTCTGGAAACACCATATATTTT
j_gene: TRBJ1-3; v_gene: TRBV28; abundance: .; d_gene: .; CDR3aa: CASSPSRLSGNTIYF; CDR3nt: TGTGCCAGCAGCCCTTCCCGGTTGTCGGGAAACACCATATATTTT
j_gene: TRBJ1-4; v_gene: TRBV18; abundance: .; d_gene: .; CDR3aa: CASSPPGADNEKLFF; CDR3nt: TGTGCCAGCTCACCTCCAGGGGCAGATAATGAAAAACTGTTTTTT
j_gene: TRBJ2-7; v_gene: TRBV2; abundance: .; d_gene: TRBD1; CDR3aa: CASTQGVYEQYF; CDR3nt: TGTGCCAGCACACAGGGGGTGTACGAGCAGTACTTC
j_gene: TRBJ1-2; v_gene: TRBV11-1; abundance: once; d_gene: .; CDR3aa: CASSTPGPSGYTF; CDR3nt: TGTGCCAGCAGCACACCGGGACCATCTGGCTACACCTTC
j_gene: TRBJ1-5; v_gene: TRBV6-5; abundance: once; d_gene: .; CDR3aa: CASRGTGGNQPQHF; CDR3nt: TGTGCCAGCAGGGGTACCGGAGGCAATCAGCCCCAGCATTTT
j_gene: TRBJ2-4; v_gene: TRBV5-5; abundance: .; d_gene: .; CDR3aa: CASSLRTGNTKNIQYF; CDR3nt: TGTGCCAGCAGCTTGAGGACGGGGAACACCAAAAACATTCAGTACTTC
j_gene: TRBJ2-5; v_gene: TRBV29-1; abundance: .; d_gene: .; CDR3aa: CSASIGSETQYF; CDR3nt: TGCAGCGCCTCAATAGGAAGTGAGACCCAGTACTTC
j_gene: TRBJ1-2; v_gene: TRBV5-1; abundance: .; d_gene: .; CDR3aa: CASSFAAASEGYTF; CDR3nt: TGCGCCAGCAGCTTCGCAGCTGCGTCGGAAGGCTACACCTTC
j_gene: TRBJ2-7; v_gene: TRBV10-3; abundance: .; d_gene: TRBD1; CDR3aa: CAISEYWTGSNYEQYF; CDR3nt: TGTGCCATCAGTGAGTATTGGACAGGATCGAACTACGAGCAGTACTTC
j_gene: TRBJ1-5; v_gene: TRBV18; abundance: .; d_gene: .; CDR3aa: CASSPSSEGQPQHF; CDR3nt: TGTGCCAGCTCACCATCATCGGAGGGTCAGCCCCAGCATTTT
j_gene: TRBJ2-7; v_gene: TRBV7-7; abundance: .; d_gene: .; CDR3aa: CASSLTASYEQYF; CDR3nt: TGTGCCAGCAGTCTAACAGCCTCCTACGAGCAGTACTTC
j_gene: TRBJ1-4; v_gene: TRBV28; abundance: .; d_gene: .; CDR3aa: CASSSDTVEKLFF; CDR3nt: TGTGCCAGCAGTTCCGATACGGTCGAAAAACTGTTTTTT
j_gene: TRBJ2-3; v_gene: TRBV28; abundance: .; d_gene: TRBD2; CDR3aa: CASSFARTSGRYF; CDR3nt: TGTGCCAGCAGTTTCGCCCGGACTAGCGGGAGGTATTTT
j_gene: TRBJ1-2; v_gene: TRBV2; abundance: .; d_gene: .; CDR3aa: CASRERNYGYTF; CDR3nt: TGTGCCAGCAGGGAAAGAAACTATGGCTACACCTTC
j_gene: TRBJ1-1; v_gene: TRBV29-1; abundance: .; d_gene: TRBD1; CDR3aa: CSALASGQAEAFF; CDR3nt: TGCAGCGCCTTAGCGTCAGGACAGGCTGAAGCTTTCTTT
j_gene: TRBJ2-3; v_gene: TRBV6-6; abundance: .; d_gene: .; CDR3aa: CASRPRGPGDTQYF; CDR3nt: TGTGCCAGCAGGCCCCGGGGGCCAGGAGATACGCAGTATTTT
j_gene: TRBJ1-2; v_gene: TRBV12-3/TRBV12-4; abundance: few; d_gene: .; CDR3aa: CASSPDSYYGYTF; CDR3nt: TGTGCCAGCAGTCCCGACAGCTACTATGGCTACACCTTC
j_gene: TRBJ2-3; v_gene: TRBV6-1; abundance: .; d_gene: .; CDR3aa: CASSEFRGSTDTQYF; CDR3nt: TGTGCCAGCAGTGAATTCCGGGGGAGCACAGATACGCAGTATTTT
j_gene: TRBJ1-1; v_gene: TRBV6-2/TRBV6-3; abundance: .; d_gene: .; CDR3aa: CASSYSLQGTFMNTEAFF; CDR3nt: TGTGCCAGCAGTTACTCCCTCCAGGGGACATTCATGAACACTGAAGCTTTCTTT
j_gene: TRBJ2-7; v_gene: TRBV12-3/TRBV12-4; abundance: .; d_gene: .; CDR3aa: CASSGTGTYEQYF; CDR3nt: TGTGCCAGCAGCGGGACGGGCACCTACGAGCAGTACTTC
j_gene: TRBJ1-4; v_gene: TRBV27; abundance: once; d_gene: TRBD1; CDR3aa: CASSSGGGATNEKLFF; CDR3nt: TGTGCCAGCAGTTCAGGGGGAGGGGCAACTAATGAAAAACTGTTTTTT
j_gene: TRBJ1-6; v_gene: TRBV6-5; abundance: .; d_gene: TRBD1; CDR3aa: CASASPGQGNSPLHF; CDR3nt: TGTGCCAGCGCAAGCCCGGGACAGGGGAATTCACCCCTCCACTTT
j_gene: TRBJ2-4; v_gene: TRBV28; abundance: .; d_gene: TRBD1; CDR3aa: CASMEDGTGINIQYF; CDR3nt: TGTGCCAGCATGGAGGACGGGACAGGGATAAACATTCAGTACTTC
j_gene: TRBJ1-1; v_gene: TRBV29-1; abundance: .; d_gene: TRBD1; CDR3aa: CSGAGQGNTEAFF; CDR3nt: TGCAGCGGTGCGGGACAGGGGAACACTGAAGCTTTCTTT
j_gene: TRBJ2-1; v_gene: TRBV5-1; abundance: .; d_gene: TRBD2; CDR3aa: CASSSRLAGNSYNEQFF; CDR3nt: TGCGCCAGCAGCTCGAGACTAGCGGGGAACTCCTACAATGAGCAGTTCTTC
j_gene: TRBJ1-5; v_gene: TRBV19; abundance: .; d_gene: TRBD1; CDR3aa: CASSSTGGPNQPQHF; CDR3nt: TGTGCCAGTAGTTCAACAGGGGGCCCCAATCAGCCCCAGCATTTT
j_gene: TRBJ1-2; v_gene: TRBV6-5; abundance: .; d_gene: .; CDR3aa: CASSPGRYQGYTF; CDR3nt: TGTGCCAGCAGCCCAGGACGTTACCAGGGCTACACCTTC
j_gene: TRBJ1-2; v_gene: TRBV5-1; abundance: .; d_gene: .; CDR3aa: CASSLGRPGGANYGYTF; CDR3nt: TGCGCCAGCAGCTTGGGACGGCCGGGGGGAGCTAACTATGGCTACACCTTC